The next 17 T cell receptor beta chains were all read from a single sample in a study of T cell repertoires in cytomegalovirus infection. TCRdb reprocessed the reads via MiXCR and lists one record per CDR3 protein. This sample has about 600,000 distinct CDR3 sequences; 20% to 25% occur once, and the top ten carry around 8%. The specimen was CD8+ T cells from PBMCs. These receptors were obtained from a human donor in good health (CMV status not recorded). Some clones in this sample may be carry-over from other donors' samples.

This clonotype was counted a few times. The V and J genes are TRBV7-9 and TRBJ1-1; tentative D call: TRBD1 (6 bases). The V and J ends lost 7 bases and 3 bases respectively, with 21 bases between them. Per the germline V gene, CDR1 is SEHNR and CDR2 is FQNEAQ (reference sequence). CDR3 length equals 16 residues. This CDR3 is CASTTYLQGGDTEAFF. CDR3 nucleotide sequence: TGTGCCAGCACCACATACCTACAGGGAGGGGACACTGAAGCTTTCTTT.

This chain joins TRBV10-3 and TRBJ1-5; D is unclear. The CDR3 contains 15 residues. Germline-derived CDR1 and CDR2 are ENHRY and SYGVKD. Trimming pared 3 bases from V and 0 bases from J, leaving 9 bases between. The CDR3 here is CAISDGEFSNQPQHF. Written as DNA, the CDR3 is TGTGCCATCAGTGACGGGGAGTTTAGCAATCAGCCCCAGCATTTT.

This clonotype has only a few counts. V is TRBV27 and J is TRBJ2-1; TRBD1 matches at 7 bases. The CDR3 has 15 amino acids. The ends lost 3 bases at V and 8 bases at J; junction bases unmatched: 10. Germline CDR1 MNHEY, CDR2 SMNVEV (reference sequence). The DNA for the CDR3 is TGTGCCAGCAGTTTCAGGGGCAGGGGGTCCGATGAGCAGTTCTTC. It encodes CASSFRGRGSDEQFF.

The V gene is TRBV12-5, the J gene TRBJ1-1; 8 positions match TRBD1. V was pared by 0 bases and J by 4 bases, with 10 bases of the junction left unmatched. The V gene's germline CDR1 is LGHNT and CDR2 FRNRAP. The CDR3 is 17 amino acids. CDR3 in amino acids: CASGLVVDRGSSTEAFF. The CDR3 DNA sequence: TGTGCTAGTGGTTTGGTAGTTGACAGGGGATCGAGCACTGAAGCTTTCTTT.

This chain joins TRBV29-1 and TRBJ2-5; D is unresolved. The CDR3 loop spans 13 amino acids. CDR1 is SQVTM, CDR2 ANQGSEA, per germline. V lost 1 base and J lost 5, with 11 bases in between. The CDR3 DNA reads as TGCAGCGTTGAAGGGGGTGAGCTGGAGACCCAGTACTTC. Residues: CSVEGGELETQYF.

The chain combines TRBV27 with TRBJ2-1; no firm D call. This CDR3 is 15 amino acids long. Germline CDR1 is MNHEY and CDR2 is SMNVEV (reference sequence). Trimming removed 6 bases from V and 6 bases from J, with 18 bases in between. The CDR3 reads CASRKYQSGFNEQFF. CDR3 coding DNA: TGTGCCAGCAGAAAATACCAGTCGGGTTTCAATGAGCAGTTCTTC.

This clonotype was counted a single time. This chain joins TRBV10-2 and TRBJ2-3; D unresolved. Between the trimmed V and J ends, which lost 8 bases and 0 bases, there was a span of 15 bases. Germline V gives CDR1 WSHSY, CDR2 SAAADI. The CDR3 is 15 amino acids. The CDR3 loop reads CASDKNKQSTDTQYF. CDR3 bases: TGCGCCAGCGATAAAAACAAGCAAAGCACAGATACGCAGTATTTT.

This clonotype was detected a few times. The chain uses TRBV6-2 or TRBV6-3 and TRBJ2-7, with 9 nucleotides matching TRBD2. The germline CDR1 and CDR2 sequences are MNHEY and SVGEGT. There are 14 residues in the CDR3. V lost 2 bases and J lost 4; bases outside the gene matches: 3. The CDR3 sequence: CASSYNLAGYEQYV. Written as DNA, the CDR3 is TGTGCCAGCAGTTACAACCTAGCGGGGTACGAGCAGTACGTC.

This clonotype was recorded at least ten times. This chain joins TRBV7-8 and TRBJ2-5; the D call may be TRBD1 or TRBD2 (5 bases each). The germline V gene has CDR1 SGHVS and CDR2 FQNEAQ. Trimming left V 5 bases short and J 7 bases short, with 23 bases between. The CDR3 covers 16 residues. This CDR3 reads CASSAPRDGFLATQYF. The CDR3 DNA reads TGTGCCAGCAGCGCCCCGAGGGACGGATTTCTGGCGACCCAGTACTTC.

This clonotype was seen repeatedly, ten times or more. This chain connects TRBV7-6 to TRBJ2-7; TRBD2 agrees at 11 bases. Germline loops: CDR1 SGHVS, CDR2 FNYEAQ. The CDR3 covers 14 residues. After removal of 1 base from V and 7 bases from J, the junction contained 3 bases not matched to a gene. CDR3 protein: CASSLGSSGGEQYF. Here the CDR3 DNA reads TGTGCCAGCAGCTTAGGCTCTAGCGGGGGGGAGCAGTACTTC.

Remarks on this clonotype: A much larger clone differs by one base, so this may be a read error. For the CDR3, the DNA is TGTGCCAGCGGTCCCCCGGGGACTAGCGGGGGAAATACGCAGTATTTT. Amino acid sequence: CASGPPGTSGGNTQYF. The gene calls are TRBV28 and TRBJ2-3; TRBD2 matches 14 bases. This CDR3 region has 16 residues. With 8 bases clipped from V and 7 bases from J, the junction kept 11 bases outside the gene matches. CDR1 and CDR2 (germline): MDHEN, SYDVKM.

The rearrangement joins TRBV7-9 to TRBJ2-7; the match to TRBD1 covers 7 bases. The germline CDR1 and CDR2 sequences are SEHNR and FQNEAQ (reference sequence). The J segment lost 0 bases and the V segment lost 5 bases, leaving 4 bases of the junction unmatched. The CDR3 contains 14 residues. The CDR3 DNA is TGTGCCAGCAGCCAGACAGGGCTCTCCTACGAGCAGTACTTC. Protein sequence: CASSQTGLSYEQYF.

To note about this clonotype: This sequence may be a read error, since a much larger clone differs from it by one base. The V call is TRBV2, the J call TRBJ1-4; D remains ambiguous. Germline V gives CDR1 SNHLY, CDR2 FYNNEI. V gave up 5 bases and J gave up 0 bases, with 7 bases separating them. This CDR3 is built from 14 residues. CDR3 sequence: CASSFSSTNEKLFF. The CDR3 DNA sequence: TGTGCCAGCAGTTTCAGTTCAACTAATGAAAAACTGTTTTTT. The complete variable domain, with remaining parts taken from reference TRBV2 and TRBJ1-4, reads EPEVTQTPSHQVTQMGQEVILRCVPISNHLYFYWYRQILGQKVEFLVSFYNNEISEKSEIFDDQFSVERPDGSNFTLKIRSTKLEDSAMYFCASSFSSTNEKLFFGSGTQLSVL.

This chain links TRBV4-2 with TRBJ1-1; 9 bases are a match to TRBD1. V lost 5 bases and J lost 3; bases outside the gene matches: 4. Germline V gene sequence: CDR1 LGHNA, CDR2 YNFKEQ. There are 14 residues in the CDR3. Here the CDR3 reads CASSSWTGDTEAFF. CDR3 sequence (DNA): TGTGCCAGCAGCTCCTGGACAGGGGACACTGAAGCTTTCTTT.

This chain connects TRBV7-9 to TRBJ2-7; a possible D gene is TRBD1 (6 bases). V lost 8 bases and J 7 bases, leaving 27 bases between the germline ends. Looked up from germline, CDR1 is SEHNR and CDR2 is FQNEAQ (reference sequence). The CDR3 runs to 16 residues. As DNA, the CDR3 is TGTGCCAGCTATCCCCCAGTCCCGAAGACAGGCTCTGAGCAGTACTTC. Encoded protein: CASYPPVPKTGSEQYF.

This clonotype was seen only a few times. The chain is built from TRBV2 and TRBJ1-1, with D possibly matching TRBD1 (6 bases). Germline assignment: CDR1 SNHLY and CDR2 FYNNEI. V gave up 5 bases and J gave up 3 bases, with 16 bases separating them. This CDR3 spans 15 amino acids. CDR3 in DNA: TGTGCCAGCAGTCCCGGACAGCTCGGGGACACTGAAGCTTTCTTT. It translates to CASSPGQLGDTEAFF.

This clonotype was counted between two and nine times. The CDR3 nucleotides read TGCAGCGTAAGCGGGGGAAGGGACAATGAGCAGTTCTTC. Protein sequence: CSVSGGRDNEQFF. J is TRBJ2-1 and V is TRBV29-1; 8 nucleotides align to TRBD2. Trimming cost V 6 bases and J 5 bases; bases outside gene matches: 6. The CDR3 contains 13 residues. The germline V gene has CDR1 SQVTM and CDR2 ANQGSEA.